The clone carrying this T cell receptor (beta chain) was seen only once. Its antigen is undetermined. Clones were sequenced by immunoSEQ multiplex PCR, and TCRdb holds only the in-frame ones, with some missing. Among 15,000 to 20,000 clones listed, roughly 80% were seen once. Germline-derived CDR1 and CDR2 are SGHNT and YYREEE (reference sequence). Trimming took 3 bases from V and 1 from J, leaving 11 bases between them. This CDR3 spans 14 amino acids. Time point given: recipient sample about 28 days before transplant, after cytoreduction. Recipient blood drawn about 28 days pretransplant and days 30, 100, 180 after. These data belong to a study of T cell clonotyping in hematopoietic cell transplantation. In the study overall: Pretransplant recipient samples were taken after cytoreduction.

General study points: Higher Inverse Simpson Index values in graft donor and pretransplant recipient predicted broader posttransplant TCR diversity. Recipient TCR diversity dropped after transplant; expanded clonotypes rose from day 30 to 180.

The sequence was obtained from a man between 60 and 75 years old with acute myeloid leukemia. Some clones in this sample may be carry-over from other donors' samples. The specimen comprised peripheral blood mononuclear cells, sampled before stem cell transplant. The V and J genes are TRBV5-4 and TRBJ2-7; a possible D gene is TRBD1 (6 bases). This CDR3 is CASSSMDSSYEQYF. The CDR3 nucleotides are TGTGCCAGCAGCTCCATGGACAGTTCCTACGAGCAGTACTTC. Supplemented by reference TRBV5-4 and TRBJ2-7, the full variable domain reads ETGVTQSPTHLIKTRGQQVTLRCSSQSGHNTVSWYQQALGQGPQFIFQYYREEENGRGNFPPRFSGLQFPNYSSELNVNALELDDSALYLCASSSMDSSYEQYFGPGTRLTVT.